This T cell receptor (beta chain) was found in a study of shared clonotypes between healthy human individuals. Study-wide background: Those who served as donors were a couple of women and three men between the ages of 18 and 49.

CDR3 length: 12 residues. Germline values: CDR1 MGHDK, CDR2 SYGVNS. V dropped 3 bases and J dropped 3 bases, with 3 bases sitting between them. TCRdb's copy holds only in-frame clones and misses some; the assay was immunoSEQ multiplex PCR. The sample contains fewer than 3 million clones, just under 95% of which appear only once. J is TRBJ1-3 and V is TRBV25-1, with D unresolved. The TCR comes from a man between 18 and 29 years old in good health. Some clones in this sample may be carry-over from other donors' samples. The sequencing sample was made of naive CD4+ T cells from PBMCs. Subset indicated: CD45RA+ positively selected. The CDR3 loop is CASSENGNTIYF. CDR3 DNA sequence: TGTGCCAGCAGTGAGAATGGAAACACCATATATTTT.